A single sample gave rise to the 16 T cell receptor beta chains below, sequenced in a study of T cell responses to AZD1222 COVID-19 vaccine. Clones were sequenced by immunoSEQ multiplex PCR, and TCRdb holds only the in-frame ones, with some missing. The sample yields approximately 120,000 clones, roughly 88% seen once. The specimen was peripheral blood, collected on day 0 of AZD1222 vaccination. The receptor source for this set is an adult in good health.

This chain links TRBV29-1 with TRBJ2-1; no clear D. Germline CDR1 reads SQVTM; CDR2 reads ANQGSEA. The V end was cut by 0 bases, the J end by 10 bases, with 10 bases between. This CDR3 contains 12 residues. The CDR3: CSVEDRPWEQFF. CDR3 bases: TGCAGCGTTGAAGATCGTCCGTGGGAGCAGTTCTTC.

A few counts support this clone. The genes are TRBV7-8 and TRBJ1-2; D uncertain. Germline assignment: CDR1 SGHVS and CDR2 FQNEAQ. This CDR3 is built from 18 residues. V was trimmed by 5 bases and J by 5 bases, leaving 27 bases between them. CDR3 in DNA: TGTGCCAGCAGCCCCCTGGGTCAGCCAAAAAAGGGAGAGTATGGCTACACCTTC. It codes for CASSPLGQPKKGEYGYTF.

The chain joins TRBV7-2 to TRBJ1-4; TRBD1 aligns across 7 bases. The length of the CDR3 is 15 residues. V lost 0 bases and J lost 7; bases outside the gene matches: 5. The germline gives CDR1 SGHTA, CDR2 FQGNSA. The chain's CDR3 is CASSLAKGAGEKLFF. The CDR3 DNA is TGTGCCAGCAGCTTAGCGAAGGGGGCGGGTGAAAAACTGTTTTTT. The variable domain in full, completed from reference TRBV7-2 and TRBJ1-4, reads GAGVSQSPSNKVTEKGKDVELRCDPISGHTALYWYRQSLGQGLEFLIYFQGNSAPDKSGLPSDRFSAERTGGSVSTLTIQRTQQEDSAVYLCASSLAKGAGEKLFFGSGTQLSVL.

The genes are TRBV5-1 and TRBJ1-3, with D possibly matching TRBD1 (6 bases). V was trimmed by 0 bases and J by 1 base, leaving 11 bases between them. This CDR3 contains 16 residues. The germline CDR1 and CDR2 sequences are SGHRS and YFSETQ. CDR3 nucleotides: TGCGCCAGCAGCTTGGCCGGGGGCGATTCTGGAAACACCATATATTTT. It encodes CASSLAGGDSGNTIYF.

The rearrangement links TRBV9 to TRBJ2-5; D is undetermined. This CDR3 has 15 amino acids. The V end lost 0 bases, the J end lost 2 bases, and 11 bases lay between the germline ends. Germline assignment: CDR1 SGDLS and CDR2 YYNGEE. The CDR3 DNA reads TGTGCCAGCAGCGTAGGCTGGTTAGAACAAGAGACCCAGTACTTC. This codes for CASSVGWLEQETQYF.

This chain joins TRBV30 and TRBJ1-6; weak D call: TRBD1 (6 bases). Trimming removed 5 bases at V and 7 bases at J, with 24 bases between. Germline assignment: CDR1 GTSNPN and CDR2 SVGIG (reference sequence). This CDR3 has 17 amino acids. DNA for the CDR3: TGTGCCTGGGAACTCCGGGGGGCCAGCTTGAGGAATTCACCCCTCCACTTT. Translating gives CAWELRGASLRNSPLHF. The whole variable domain, filled in from reference TRBV30 and TRBJ1-6, reads SQTIHQWPATLVQPVGSPLSLECTVEGTSNPNLYWYRQAAGRGLQLLFYSVGIGQISSEVPQNLSASRPQDRQFILSSKKLLLSDSGFYLCAWELRGASLRNSPLHFGNGTRLTVT.

The J gene is TRBJ1-1, the V gene TRBV29-1; tentatively, D is TRBD1 (5 bases). CDR3 length equals 11 residues. Germline-derived CDR1 and CDR2 are SQVTM and ANQGSEA. The CDR3 DNA sequence: TGCCACACAGGAGGAGGGACTGAAGCTTTCTTT. Translating gives CHTGGGTEAFF. The full variable domain, rest sourced from reference TRBV29-1 and TRBJ1-1, is SAVISQKPSRDICQRGTSLTIQCQVDSQVTMMFWYRQQPGQSLTLIATANQGSEATYESGFVIDKFPISRPNLTFSTLTVSNMSPEDSSIYLCHTGGGTEAFFGQGTRLTVV.

For the CDR3, the DNA is TGTGCCAGCAGCTCCGGACTAGCAGCTACTCTAGCCAAAAACATTCAGTACTTC. Encoded protein: CASSSGLAATLAKNIQYF. V and J are TRBV5-6 and TRBJ2-4; 8 positions match TRBD2. The CDR3 length is 18 residues. Germline V gene lookup returns CDR1 SGHDT and CDR2 YYEEEE. V lost 3 bases to trimming and J lost 0 bases; unmatched junction nucleotides: 11.

The rearrangement links TRBV11-2 to TRBJ2-7; TRBD1 is a possible D gene (5 bases). Trimming cost V 5 bases and J 1 base, with 15 bases left between them. The CDR3 consists of 15 residues. The germline CDR1 and CDR2 sequences are SGHAT and FQNNGV. The DNA of the CDR3 is TGTGCCAGCAGCCGCATGAGGCAGGGTTCCTACGAGCAGTACTTC. Translating it yields CASSRMRQGSYEQYF.

The rearrangement joins TRBV9 to TRBJ2-7, with TRBD2 matching 11 bases. The CDR3 has 15 residues. Trimming at V came to 3 bases and at J to 3 bases, leaving 5 bases not matched to a gene. Germline V CDR1 and CDR2: SGDLS, YYNGEE. The DNA of the CDR3 is TGTGCCAGCAGCGGAGGGACTAGCGGTATCTACGAGCAGTACTTC. Translation: CASSGGTSGIYEQYF.

This clone came up once. The rearrangement joins TRBV6-5 to TRBJ1-5; D gene uncertain. The V and J ends lost 2 bases and 4 bases respectively, with 9 bases between them. The CDR3 is 14 residues long. The germline V gene encodes CDR1 MNHEY and CDR2 SVGAGI. The CDR3 nucleotides are TGTGCCAGCAGTTACCGGCATGAGAATCAGCCCCAGCATTTT. Amino acid sequence: CASSYRHENQPQHF.

The gene calls are TRBV5-1 and TRBJ2-1; 9 bases map to TRBD1. Germline V lookup: CDR1 SGHRS, CDR2 YFSETQ. CDR3 length: 13 residues. The junction had 5 bases not matched to a gene; V was cut back by 7 bases and J by 6 bases. The CDR3 DNA sequence: TGCGCCAGCGCCGGGACAGGGATCAATGAGCAGTTCTTC. Translated: CASAGTGINEQFF. The entire variable domain, with the rest obtained from reference TRBV5-1 and TRBJ2-1, is as follows: KAGVTQTPRYLIKTRGQQVTLSCSPISGHRSVSWYQQTPGQGLQFLFEYFSETQRNKGNFPGRFSGRQFSNSRSEMNVSTLELGDSALYLCASAGTGINEQFFGPGTRLTVL.

The rearrangement uses TRBV25-1 and TRBJ1-2, with 7 bases matching TRBD1. The ends lost 3 bases at V and 4 bases at J; junction bases unmatched: 2. This CDR3 has 13 residues. Germline values: CDR1 MGHDK, CDR2 SYGVNS. The CDR3 nucleotides read TGTGCCAGCAGTGAGGGGACAGTCTATGGCTACACCTTC. Protein: CASSEGTVYGYTF.

The count of this clone is one. The chain combines TRBV30 with TRBJ2-7; D may correspond to TRBD1 or TRBD2 (5 bases each). The CDR3 runs 13 residues. Trimming removed 0 bases from V and 5 bases from J, with 11 bases in between. Germline CDR1 and CDR2: GTSNPN and SVGIG (reference sequence). CDR3 in DNA: TGTGCCTGGAGTGTTCCGGTGGGGGACGAGCAGTACTTC. It encodes CAWSVPVGDEQYF.

This chain connects TRBV6-5 to TRBJ1-1, with 9 bases lining up with TRBD1. The CDR3 totals 14 residues. V lost 8 bases and J lost 0; bases outside the gene matches: 4. Germline V gene sequence: CDR1 MNHEY, CDR2 SVGAGI. CDR3 in DNA: TGTGCCAGCCAAAGGGACAGGGTGAACACTGAAGCTTTCTTT. Encoded protein: CASQRDRVNTEAFF.

The chain carries TRBV24-1 and TRBJ2-2; perhaps TRBD1 as D (5 bases). The V gene lost 7 bases and the J gene lost 4 bases, with 9 bases spanning the gap. The CDR3 spans 13 residues. Germline CDR1 reads KGHDR; CDR2 reads SFDVKD. CDR3 in DNA: TGTGCCACCAGGGCCGACAGCACCGGGGAGCTGTTTTTT. It yields the protein CATRADSTGELFF.